This TCR beta chain was found in a study of CD8+CD57+ T cells in acquired aplastic anemia. Genomic DNA was employed as the template in profiling TCR beta VDJ and CDR3. A single record per CDR3 protein comes from TCRdb applying MiXCR to the reads. The repertoire includes 250,000 to 300,000 distinct CDR3 sequences, about three fifths of them detected once, and roughly 1.2% sits in the top ten. Germline V gives CDR1 KGHDR, CDR2 SFDVKD. The CDR3 totals 13 residues. V dropped 7 bases and J dropped 7 bases, with 15 bases sitting between them. This clonotype appeared many times. Sequenced patients had shown CD8+CD57+ cell expansion by flow cytometry.

The chain uses TRBV24-1 and TRBJ2-5; D may match TRBD1 or TRBD2 (5 bases each). This sequence originates from a human donor with aplastic anemia. Material: sorted CD4+, CD8+, or CD8+CD57+ T cells (not recorded which) from PBMCs. CDR3 coding DNA: TGTGCCACCAGATCTGGGACGACTGGGACCCAGTACTTC. Translation gives CATRSGTTGTQYF.